This paragraph reports one T cell receptor (beta chain). Source study methods: The assay estimated nucleated cells by amplifying reference gene primers. Clones were sequenced by immunoSEQ multiplex PCR, and TCRdb holds only the in-frame ones, with some missing. Clone size and V and J calls were adopted from that table, with D and trimming inferred from the DNA. The table lists 200,000 to 300,000 clones, more than 85% of them singletons. This entry belongs to a study of blood T cell repertoires in COVID-19. Study as a whole: The United States, Italy and Spain were the sources of the acute and convalescent COVID-19 samples.

The germline V gene encodes CDR1 SQVTM and CDR2 ANQGSEA. Losses at the gene ends were 7 bases for V and 4 bases for J; bases not matched to a gene: 7. The CDR3 has 14 amino acids. The rearrangement uses TRBV29-1 and TRBJ2-2, with 9 bases aligning to TRBD1. The receptor comes from a woman in her fifties or sixties with COVID-19, enrolled during active disease. Sequencing input: peripheral blood. Written as DNA, the CDR3 is TGCAGCGCGACGGACAGGGGAGGCACCGGGGAGCTGTTTTTT. Translated: CSATDRGGTGELFF.